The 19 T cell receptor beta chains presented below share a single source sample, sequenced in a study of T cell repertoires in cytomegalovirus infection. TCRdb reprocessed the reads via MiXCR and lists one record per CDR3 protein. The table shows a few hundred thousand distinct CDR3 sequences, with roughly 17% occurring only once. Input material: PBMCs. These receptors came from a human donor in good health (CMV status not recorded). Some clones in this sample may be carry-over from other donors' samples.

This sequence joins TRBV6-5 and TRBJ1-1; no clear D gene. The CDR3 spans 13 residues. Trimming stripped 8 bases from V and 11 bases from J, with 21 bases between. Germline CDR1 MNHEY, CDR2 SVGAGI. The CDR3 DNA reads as TGTGCCAGCTCGAAAGGCTGGTTAGCGCCTGCTTTCTTT. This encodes CASSKGWLAPAFF.

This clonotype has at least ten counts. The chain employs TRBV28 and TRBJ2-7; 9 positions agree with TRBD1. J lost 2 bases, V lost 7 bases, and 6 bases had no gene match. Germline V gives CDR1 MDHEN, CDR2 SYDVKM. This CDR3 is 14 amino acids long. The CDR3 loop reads CASTSWTGAYEQYF. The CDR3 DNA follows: TGTGCCAGCACCTCATGGACAGGGGCCTACGAGCAGTACTTC. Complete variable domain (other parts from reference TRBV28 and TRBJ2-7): DVKVTQSSRYLVKRTGEKVFLECVQDMDHENMFWYRQDPGLGLRLIYFSYDVKMKEKGDIPEGYSVSREKKERFSLILESASTNQTSMYLCASTSWTGAYEQYFGPGTRLTVT.

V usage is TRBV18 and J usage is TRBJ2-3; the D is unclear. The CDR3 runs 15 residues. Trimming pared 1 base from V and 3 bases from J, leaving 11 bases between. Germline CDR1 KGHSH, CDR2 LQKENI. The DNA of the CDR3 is TGTGCCAGCTCACCACAGGAAGTAAGAACAGATACGCAGTATTTT. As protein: CASSPQEVRTDTQYF.

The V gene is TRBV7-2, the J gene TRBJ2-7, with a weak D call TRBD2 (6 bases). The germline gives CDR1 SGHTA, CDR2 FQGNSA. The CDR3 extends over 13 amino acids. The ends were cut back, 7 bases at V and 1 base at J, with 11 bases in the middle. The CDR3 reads CASNPGGSYEQYF. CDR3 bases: TGTGCCAGCAATCCCGGGGGATCCTACGAGCAGTACTTC. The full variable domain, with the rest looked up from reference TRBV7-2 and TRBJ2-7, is GAGVSQSPSNKVTEKGKDVELRCDPISGHTALYWYRQSLGQGLEFLIYFQGNSAPDKSGLPSDRFSAERTGGSVSTLTIQRTQQEDSAVYLCASNPGGSYEQYFGPGTRLTVT.

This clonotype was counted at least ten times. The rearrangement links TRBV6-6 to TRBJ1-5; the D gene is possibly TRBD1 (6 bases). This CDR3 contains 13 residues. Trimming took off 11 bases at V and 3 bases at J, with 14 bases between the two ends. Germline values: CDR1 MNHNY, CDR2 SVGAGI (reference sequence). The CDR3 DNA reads TGTGCCTCAGCAACAGGGCACAATCAGCCCCAGCATTTT. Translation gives CASATGHNQPQHF.

CDR3 nucleotides: TGTGCCAGCAGTTCCGTCCAATTACTACAAAATGAGCAGTTCTTC. This codes for CASSSVQLLQNEQFF. V gene TRBV6-1 combines with J gene TRBJ2-1; no clear D. This CDR3 is built from 15 residues. Germline CDR1 reads MNHNS; CDR2 reads SASEGT. Trimming removed 5 bases at V and 7 bases at J, with 18 bases between.

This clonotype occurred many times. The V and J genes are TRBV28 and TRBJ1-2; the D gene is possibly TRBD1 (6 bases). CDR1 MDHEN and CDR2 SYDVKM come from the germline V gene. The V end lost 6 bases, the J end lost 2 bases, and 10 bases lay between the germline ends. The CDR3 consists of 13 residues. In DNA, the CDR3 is TGTGCCAGCAGGGTCGACAGGAACTATGGCTACACCTTC. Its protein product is CASRVDRNYGYTF.

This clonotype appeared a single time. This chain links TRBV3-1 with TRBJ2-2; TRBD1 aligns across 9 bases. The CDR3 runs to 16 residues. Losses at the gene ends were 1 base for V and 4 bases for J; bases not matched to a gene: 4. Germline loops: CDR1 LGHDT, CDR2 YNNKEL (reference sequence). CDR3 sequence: CASSQAGTGITGELFF. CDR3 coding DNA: TGTGCCAGCAGCCAAGCCGGGACAGGGATCACCGGGGAGCTGTTTTTT.

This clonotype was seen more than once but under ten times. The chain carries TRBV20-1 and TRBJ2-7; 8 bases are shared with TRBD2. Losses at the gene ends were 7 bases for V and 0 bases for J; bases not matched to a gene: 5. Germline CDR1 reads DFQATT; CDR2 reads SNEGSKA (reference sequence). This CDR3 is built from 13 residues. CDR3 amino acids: CSVASGSSYEQYF. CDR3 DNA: TGCAGTGTAGCTAGCGGGTCCTCCTACGAGCAGTACTTC.

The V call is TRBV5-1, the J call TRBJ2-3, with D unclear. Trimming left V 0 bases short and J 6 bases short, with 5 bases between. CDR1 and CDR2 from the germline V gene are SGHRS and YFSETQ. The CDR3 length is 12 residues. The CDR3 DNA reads TGCGCCAGCAGCTTGGAAGTGGATACGCAGTATTTT. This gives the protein CASSLEVDTQYF.

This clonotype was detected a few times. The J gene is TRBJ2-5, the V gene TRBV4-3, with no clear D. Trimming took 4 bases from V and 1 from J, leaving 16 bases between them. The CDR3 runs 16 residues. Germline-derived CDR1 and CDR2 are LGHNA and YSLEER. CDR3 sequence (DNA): TGCGCCAGCAGCCCGTCGACGGCGATGCCCCAAGAGACCCAGTACTTC. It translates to CASSPSTAMPQETQYF.

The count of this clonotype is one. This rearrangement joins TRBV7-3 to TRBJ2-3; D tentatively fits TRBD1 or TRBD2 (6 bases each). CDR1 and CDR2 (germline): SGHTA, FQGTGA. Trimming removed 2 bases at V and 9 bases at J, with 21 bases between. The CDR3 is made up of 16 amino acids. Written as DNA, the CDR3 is TGTGCCAGCAGCTTAGGGGGGCGGGGACCACAGATAACGCAGTATTTT. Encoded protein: CASSLGGRGPQITQYF.

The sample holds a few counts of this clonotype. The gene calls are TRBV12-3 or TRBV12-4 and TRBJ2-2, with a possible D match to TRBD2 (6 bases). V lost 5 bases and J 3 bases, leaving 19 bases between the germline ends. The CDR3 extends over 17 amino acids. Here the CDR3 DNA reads TGTGCCAGCAGTCGTCCCGGGAGCTGGTATTACACCGGGGAGCTGTTTTTT. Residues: CASSRPGSWYYTGELFF.

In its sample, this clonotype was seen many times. In DNA form, the CDR3 reads TGTGCCAGCAGCTGGGGGCATAGCAATCAGCCCCAGCATTTT. Translated: CASSWGHSNQPQHF. The gene calls are TRBV7-6 and TRBJ1-5; weak D call: TRBD1 (6 bases). Germline CDR1 SGHVS, CDR2 FNYEAQ. Between the trimmed V and J ends, which lost 4 bases and 0 bases, there was a span of 7 bases. This CDR3 is built from 14 residues.

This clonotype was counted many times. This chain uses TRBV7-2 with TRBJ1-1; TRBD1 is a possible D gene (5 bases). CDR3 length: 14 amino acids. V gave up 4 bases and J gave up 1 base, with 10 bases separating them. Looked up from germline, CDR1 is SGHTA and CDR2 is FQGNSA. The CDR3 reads CASSSVGGNTEAFF. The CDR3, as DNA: TGTGCCAGCAGCTCAGTTGGGGGGAACACTGAAGCTTTCTTT.

Here the CDR3 DNA reads TGCGCCAGCAGCCAAGATGCGCTGGGGGGACCTAATGAAAAACTGTTTTTT. It yields the protein CASSQDALGGPNEKLFF. The chain couples TRBV4-3 to TRBJ1-4; a weak D match, TRBD1 (5 bases). The CDR3 totals 17 residues. V was shortened by 0 bases and J by 3 bases, with 14 bases between the two germline ends. CDR1 and CDR2 (germline): LGHNA, YSLEER.

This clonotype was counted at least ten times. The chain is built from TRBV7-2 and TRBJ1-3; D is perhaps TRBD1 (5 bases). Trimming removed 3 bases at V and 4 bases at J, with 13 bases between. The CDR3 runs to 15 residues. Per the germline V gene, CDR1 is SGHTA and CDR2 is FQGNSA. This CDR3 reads CASSLRGLDGNTIYF. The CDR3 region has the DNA TGTGCCAGCAGCTTGCGGGGCTTGGACGGAAACACCATATATTTT.

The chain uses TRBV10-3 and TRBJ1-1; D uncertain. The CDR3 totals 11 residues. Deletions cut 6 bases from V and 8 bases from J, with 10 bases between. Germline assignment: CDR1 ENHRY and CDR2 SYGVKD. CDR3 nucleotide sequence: TGTGCCATCAGGGGAAACAGCGAAGCTTTCTTT. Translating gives CAIRGNSEAFF.

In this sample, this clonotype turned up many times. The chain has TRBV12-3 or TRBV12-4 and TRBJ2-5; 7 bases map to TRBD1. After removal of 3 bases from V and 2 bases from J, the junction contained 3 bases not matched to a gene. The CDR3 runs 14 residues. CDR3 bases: TGTGCCAGCAGTTTGGACAGGACTCAAGAGACCCAGTACTTC. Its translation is CASSLDRTQETQYF.